The 5 T cell receptor beta chains below all came from one sample that was sequenced in a study of cytomegalovirus exposure and HLA in healthy donors. Vbeta (60) and Jbeta (13) primers were used in the PCR. The protocol was immunoSEQ multiplex PCR, while the TCRdb copy is restricted to in-frame clones and leaves out a portion. Its clone listing holds 140,000 to 150,000 clones. The sequencing sample was made of PBMCs. Source of these receptors: a male donor in good health and CMV-seronegative.

The J gene is TRBJ2-7, the V gene TRBV30; D is undetermined. Germline CDR1 is GTSNPN and CDR2 is SVGIG (reference sequence). V dropped 0 bases and J dropped 12 bases, with 12 bases sitting between them. CDR3 length: 11 residues. CDR3 DNA sequence: TGTGCCTGGAGTGTGGCACGCCTCCCGTACTTC. Translating gives CAWSVARLPYF.

This chain connects TRBV6-4 to TRBJ2-5; 10 bases match TRBD1. CDR1 is MRHNA and CDR2 is SNTAGT in the germline V gene. The V gene end was trimmed by 6 bases and the J gene end by 5 bases; junction bases not matched to a gene: 3. The CDR3 runs 13 residues. CDR3 bases: TGTGCCAGCAGCCGGACAGGGGGGGAGACCCAGTACTTC. Translating gives CASSRTGGETQYF.

The V gene is TRBV29-1, the J gene TRBJ1-1, with a tentative D call TRBD1 (6 bases). Germline lookup yields CDR1 SQVTM and CDR2 ANQGSEA. The CDR3 is made up of 13 amino acids. Trimming took off 5 bases at V and 1 base at J, with 11 bases between the two ends. The CDR3 bases are TGCAGCGTTTCCCGGGACACGAACACTGAAGCTTTCTTT. Translation gives CSVSRDTNTEAFF.

The J gene is TRBJ1-1, the V gene TRBV5-6; D perhaps matches TRBD1 (6 bases). This CDR3 is built from 16 residues. Trimming cost V 3 bases and J 0 bases, with 15 bases left between them. CDR1 is SGHDT and CDR2 is YYEEEE in the germline V gene. The CDR3, as DNA: TGTGCCAGCAGCTCACTTGGGGGCAGGATGAACACTGAAGCTTTCTTT. Translated: CASSSLGGRMNTEAFF. Using reference TRBV5-6 and TRBJ1-1 for the parts outside the CDR3, the full variable domain is DAGVTQSPTHLIKTRGQQVTLRCSPKSGHDTVSWYQQALGQGPQFIFQYYEEEERQRGNFPDRFSGHQFPNYSSELNVNALLLGDSALYLCASSSLGGRMNTEAFFGQGTRLTVV.

The gene calls are TRBV6-1 and TRBJ1-6; D is unresolved. The CDR3 runs to 15 residues. Germline V gene lookup returns CDR1 MNHNS and CDR2 SASEGT. V lost 5 bases and J 6 bases, leaving 14 bases between the germline ends. CDR3 protein: CASSSTSAGNSPLHF. CDR3 sequence (DNA): TGTGCCAGCAGTTCCACCTCGGCAGGTAATTCACCCCTCCACTTT.